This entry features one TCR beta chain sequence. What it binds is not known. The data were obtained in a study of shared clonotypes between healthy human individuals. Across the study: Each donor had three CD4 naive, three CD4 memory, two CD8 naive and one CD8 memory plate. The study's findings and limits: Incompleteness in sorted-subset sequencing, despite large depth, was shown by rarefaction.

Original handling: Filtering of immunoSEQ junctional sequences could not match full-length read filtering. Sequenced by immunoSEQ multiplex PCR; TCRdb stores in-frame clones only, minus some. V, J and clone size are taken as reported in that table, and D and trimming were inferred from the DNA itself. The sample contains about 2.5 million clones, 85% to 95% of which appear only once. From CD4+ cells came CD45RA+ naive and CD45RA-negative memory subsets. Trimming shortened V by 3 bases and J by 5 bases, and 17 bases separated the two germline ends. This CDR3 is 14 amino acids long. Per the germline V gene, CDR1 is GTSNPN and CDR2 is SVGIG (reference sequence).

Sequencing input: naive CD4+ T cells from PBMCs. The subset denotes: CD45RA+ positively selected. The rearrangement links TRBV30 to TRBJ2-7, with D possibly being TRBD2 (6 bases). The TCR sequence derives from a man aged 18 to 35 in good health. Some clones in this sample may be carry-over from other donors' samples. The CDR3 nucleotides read TGTGCCTGGAGCCTTCAGGCGGGGTGGCACGAGCAGTACTTC. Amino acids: CAWSLQAGWHEQYF. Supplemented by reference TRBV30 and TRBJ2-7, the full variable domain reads SQTIHQWPATLVQPVGSPLSLECTVEGTSNPNLYWYRQAAGRGLQLLFYSVGIGQISSEVPQNLSASRPQDRQFILSSKKLLLSDSGFYLCAWSLQAGWHEQYFGPGTRLTVT.